The clone carrying this T cell receptor beta chain was observed once. Its cognate antigen is unknown. Here immunoSEQ multiplex PCR was the method, and the copy in TCRdb shows in-frame clones only, minus some. The table has about 85,000 clones, 82% seen once. This entry belongs to a study of graft-versus-host responses after intestinal transplantation. Per the germline V gene, CDR1 is SGHRS and CDR2 is YFSETQ. The CDR3 covers 16 residues. Losses at the gene ends were 4 bases for V and 5 bases for J; bases not matched to a gene: 10. Study-wide results and caveats: Ileal or blood samples showed some GvH clones first, and such clones were also found in recipient marrow.

Sequencing was performed on unstimulated CD4+ T cells sorted from spleen or lymph node cells, taken before intestinal transplant. The receptor was isolated from a human donor who received an intestinal transplant. The V gene is TRBV5-1, the J gene TRBJ2-7, with 12 bases identical to TRBD1. CDR3 in amino acids: CASSLTGDRGPNEQYF. CDR3 nucleotide sequence: TGCGCCAGCAGCCTCACCGGGGACAGGGGGCCCAACGAGCAGTACTTC.